This TCR beta chain is drawn from a study of human T cells and chemical hapten exposure (TCRdb year 2021). Background for the entire study: For sensitization, 2% DPC in acetone was applied to an approximately 2 cm by approximately 2 cm area of upper inner arm skin. Throughout the study period of 20 to 25 weeks, patients also received therapeutic DPC doses to the scalp every week. Patch testing was done on the upper back using Finn chambers containing 0.01% DPC, and results were scored after 6 days according to International Contact Dermatitis Research Group standards. Most of the patients in the cohort were female, and the cohort covered alopecia areata with under or over 50% scalp involvement, alopecia totalis and alopecia universalis. Libraries were pooled for sequencing, and variation in per-sample TCR yields was attributed mainly to small differences in library volumes within the pool. This study followed changes in the peripheral blood TCR repertoire in vivo during primary and secondary sensitization of alopecia patients to the hapten diphenylcyclopropenone (DPC). Blood samples were taken from patients before sensitization (week 0) and at 2, 6 and about 24 weeks after DPC sensitization. Nearly 30 alopecia patients provided blood for TCR sequencing at one to four time points (pre-sensitization, 2, 6 and 24 weeks).

This clonotype has just a few counts. The antigen it binds to is not known. Base qualities are not at hand, and no much larger clone is one base apart. The library was prepared using RACE. The instrument was a NextSeq 500. During library preparation, unique molecular identifiers were attached to individual cDNA molecules so that TCRs could be counted quantitatively and reproducibly. Each blood RNA sample was used to sequence both TCR alpha and TCR beta chains. As for the authors' bioinformatics: The median number of TCRs per sample was roughly 94,000, ranging from roughly 20,000 to 700,000. V, J and CDR3 annotation of the TCR reads was carried out using the Decombinator software suite. For the PS versus PT1 abundance plots, all samples were subsampled to the same number of TCRs (28,000). TCRs were defined as expanded if absent before sensitization and observed at least eight times at the 2-week time point. TCRdb trimmed public reads at Q25 via fastp, called clones via MiXCR and kept in-frame beta chains. Records with the same CDR3 protein are collapsed into one entry carrying the most frequent genes and DNA. The V and J calls, along with clone size, are taken from TCRdb and not from the paper's own processing. This sample holds about 160,000 distinct CDR3 sequences; around a quarter were observed only once. The top ten clones comprise under 2.5% of the sample.

Sample time point, as interpreted from the label and publication: patch test 3, about 24 weeks after DPC sensitization. Read against the paper, the sample's treatment or condition label means: therapeutic diphenylcyclopropenone sensitization with weekly scalp DPC. At each patch-test visit, blood was drawn before the patch test was applied. Eligible patients were aged 18 to 70, diagnosed with alopecia, deemed suitable for DPC therapy, and excluded if pregnant. Unfractionated whole blood was collected in Tempus Blood RNA tubes, and total RNA was extracted from that blood. General study outcomes and caveats: No change with DPC sensitization was found in the number of TCRs above 1 in 1000 frequency, and no evidence of global repertoire structure alterations was found. Because all patients had alopecia, a presumed autoimmune disease, the immune response of the patients might differ from that of healthy individuals. Repeated subsampling changed both the strength of the expansion versus patch-test correlation and the threshold at which that correlation became significant. Significantly more large CDR3 similarity clusters were formed by expanded TCRs than by pre-sensitization or healthy control sets, consistent with antigen-driven responses. A positive correlation was found between the number of PT1 expanded TCRs and patch test score, with significance reached at thresholds 8, 16 and 32 but not 4.

Based on the germline V gene, the CDR1 and CDR2 sequences are SGHDT and YYEEEE. The trim is 3 bases for V and 3 bases for J, with a gap of 15 bases between the germline ends. The CDR3 numbers 16 residues from cysteine through phenylalanine. The only DNA kept is the CDR3, 48 bases in frame from the first base. The sequence was collected from a woman under 30 with alopecia areata. Some clones in this sample may be carry-over from other donors' samples. In this chain, TRBV5-6 is recombined with TRBJ2-2; the D gene is not confidently resolved. The material sequenced was whole blood, taken in connection with sensitization to the hapten diphenylcyclopropenone (DPC). The nucleotides read TGTGCCAGCAGCTCTACGTCGGCTTTTTACACCGGGGAGCTGTTTTTT. It translates to CASSSTSAFYTGELFF.